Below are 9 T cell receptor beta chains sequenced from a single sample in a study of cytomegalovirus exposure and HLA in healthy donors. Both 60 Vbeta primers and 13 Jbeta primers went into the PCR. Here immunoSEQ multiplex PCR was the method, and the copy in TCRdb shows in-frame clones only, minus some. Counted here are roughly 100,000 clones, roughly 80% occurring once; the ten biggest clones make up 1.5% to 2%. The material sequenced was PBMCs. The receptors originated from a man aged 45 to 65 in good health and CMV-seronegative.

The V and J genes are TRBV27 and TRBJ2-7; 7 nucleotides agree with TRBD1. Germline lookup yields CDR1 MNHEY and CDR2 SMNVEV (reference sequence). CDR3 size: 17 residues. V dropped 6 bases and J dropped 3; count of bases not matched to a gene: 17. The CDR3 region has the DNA TGTGCCAGCAGCCCGATTTTCTCGACAGGGAGTTACTACGAGCAGTACTTC. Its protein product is CASSPIFSTGSYYEQYF.

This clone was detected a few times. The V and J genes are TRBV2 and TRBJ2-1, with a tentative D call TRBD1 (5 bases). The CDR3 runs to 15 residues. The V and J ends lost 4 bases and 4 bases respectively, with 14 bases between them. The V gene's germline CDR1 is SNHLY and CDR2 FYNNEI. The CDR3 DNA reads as TGTGCCAGCAGTGCTAGTCAGGGCTGGTACAATGAGCAGTTCTTC. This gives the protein CASSASQGWYNEQFF.

The CDR3 is CASSLSPLAGGLGDTQYF. The CDR3 DNA reads TGTGCCAGCAGTTTATCCCCACTAGCGGGGGGGCTAGGAGATACGCAGTATTTT. The V gene is TRBV28, the J gene TRBJ2-3; TRBD2 matches 13 bases. Trimming at V came to 1 base and at J to 5 bases, leaving 9 bases not matched to a gene. Germline V gene lookup returns CDR1 MDHEN and CDR2 SYDVKM. This CDR3 contains 18 residues.

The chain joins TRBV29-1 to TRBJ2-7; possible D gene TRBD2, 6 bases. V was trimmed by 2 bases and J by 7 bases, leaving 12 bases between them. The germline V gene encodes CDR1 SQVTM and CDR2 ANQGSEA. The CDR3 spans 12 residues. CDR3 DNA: TGCAGCGTTGAACGGGGGTCGAGGGAGCAGTACTTC. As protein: CSVERGSREQYF.

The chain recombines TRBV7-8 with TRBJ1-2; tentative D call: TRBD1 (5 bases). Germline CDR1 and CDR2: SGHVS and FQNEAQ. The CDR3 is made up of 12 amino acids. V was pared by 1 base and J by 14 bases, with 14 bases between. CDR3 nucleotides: TGTGCCAGCAGCTTAGGGCCAGGGTGGTTGACCTTC. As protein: CASSLGPGWLTF.

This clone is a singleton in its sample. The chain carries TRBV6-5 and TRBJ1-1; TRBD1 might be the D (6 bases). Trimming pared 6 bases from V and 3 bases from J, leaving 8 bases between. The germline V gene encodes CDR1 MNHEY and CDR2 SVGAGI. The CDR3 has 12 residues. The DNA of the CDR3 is TGTGCCAGCAGCAGGGGTGACACTGAAGCTTTCTTT. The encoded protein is CASSRGDTEAFF.

Here the CDR3 reads CATSRDCSSPGTEDQPQHF. The CDR3 DNA follows: TGTGCCACCAGCAGAGATTGCTCTTCCCCCGGGACAGAAGATCAGCCCCAGCATTTT. V and J are TRBV15 and TRBJ1-5, with TRBD1 matching 7 bases. The CDR3 extends over 19 amino acids. V lost 0 bases to trimming and J lost 5 bases; unmatched junction nucleotides: 16. CDR1 is LNHNV and CDR2 is YYDKDF in the germline V gene (reference sequence).

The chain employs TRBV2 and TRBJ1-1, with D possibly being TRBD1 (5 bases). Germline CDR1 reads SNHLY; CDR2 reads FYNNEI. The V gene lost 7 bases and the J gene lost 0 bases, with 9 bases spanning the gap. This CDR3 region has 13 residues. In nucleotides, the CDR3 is TGTGCCAGCAAAGACAGCCTGAACACTGAAGCTTTCTTT. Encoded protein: CASKDSLNTEAFF.

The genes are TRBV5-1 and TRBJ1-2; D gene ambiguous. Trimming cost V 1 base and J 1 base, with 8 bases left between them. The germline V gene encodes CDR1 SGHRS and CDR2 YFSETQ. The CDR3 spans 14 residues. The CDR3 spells CASSLFTDNYGYTF. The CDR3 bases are TGCGCCAGCAGCTTGTTTACAGATAACTATGGCTACACCTTC. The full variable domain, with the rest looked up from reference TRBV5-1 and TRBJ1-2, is KAGVTQTPRYLIKTRGQQVTLSCSPISGHRSVSWYQQTPGQGLQFLFEYFSETQRNKGNFPGRFSGRQFSNSRSEMNVSTLELGDSALYLCASSLFTDNYGYTFGSGTRLTVV.